Below are 2 T cell receptor beta chains sequenced from a single sample in a study of PD-L1 blockade in urothelial cancer. The repertoire was sequenced with immunoSEQ multiplex PCR; TCRdb's copy has only in-frame clones and lacks some. The sample has more than 35,000 clones, approximately 82% seen once. Regarding time point: peripheral blood 6 weeks after treatment start. Here the sequenced sample was PBMCs, taken around atezolizumab (anti-PD-L1) treatment. The receptor source for this set is a man aged 60 to 69 with urothelial cancer.

The chain combines TRBV27 with TRBJ1-6, with no clear D. CDR1 is MNHEY, CDR2 SMNVEV, per germline (reference sequence). The CDR3 extends over 14 amino acids. Trimming took 5 bases from V and 8 from J, leaving 13 bases between them. The chain's CDR3 is CASSPGFLDSPLHF. In DNA, the CDR3 is TGTGCCAGCAGTCCCGGGTTTTTGGATTCACCCCTCCACTTT.

This clone has a handful of counts. The rearrangement links TRBV19 to TRBJ1-2, with D unclear. The CDR3 loop spans 15 amino acids. Germline CDR1 is LNHDA and CDR2 is SQIVND (reference sequence). V was trimmed by 2 bases and J by 9 bases, leaving 19 bases between them. This CDR3 is CASSIRSAGVGSYTF. The CDR3 coding sequence is TGTGCCAGTAGTATAAGGTCGGCAGGTGTAGGTAGCTACACCTTC. Looking up the rest from reference TRBV19 and TRBJ1-2 gives the full variable domain: DGGITQSPKYLFRKEGQNVTLSCEQNLNHDAMYWYRQDPGQGLRLIYYSQIVNDFQKGDIAEGYSVSREKKESFPLTVTSAQKNPTAFYLCASSIRSAGVGSYTFGSGTRLTVV.